The sequence of this T cell receptor beta chain was determined in a study of blood T cell repertoires in COVID-19. Produced via immunoSEQ multiplex PCR; TCRdb's table is partial and in-frame only. The sample comprises fewer than 70,000 clones, approximately 80% of which are singletons, and about 9.8% rests with the top ten. Germline loops: CDR1 MRHNA, CDR2 SNTAGT. CDR3 length equals 14 residues. Trimming cost V 6 bases and J 4 bases; bases outside gene matches: 8. Sequenced input: peripheral blood. The rearrangement joins TRBV6-4 to TRBJ1-1; 7 bases line up with TRBD1. The receptor's source is a woman of 80 years or more with acute or convalescent COVID-19. CDR3 in DNA: TGTGCCAGCAGGCCTAAGGGACAGCTCACTGAAGCTTTCTTT. Its translation is CASRPKGQLTEAFF.